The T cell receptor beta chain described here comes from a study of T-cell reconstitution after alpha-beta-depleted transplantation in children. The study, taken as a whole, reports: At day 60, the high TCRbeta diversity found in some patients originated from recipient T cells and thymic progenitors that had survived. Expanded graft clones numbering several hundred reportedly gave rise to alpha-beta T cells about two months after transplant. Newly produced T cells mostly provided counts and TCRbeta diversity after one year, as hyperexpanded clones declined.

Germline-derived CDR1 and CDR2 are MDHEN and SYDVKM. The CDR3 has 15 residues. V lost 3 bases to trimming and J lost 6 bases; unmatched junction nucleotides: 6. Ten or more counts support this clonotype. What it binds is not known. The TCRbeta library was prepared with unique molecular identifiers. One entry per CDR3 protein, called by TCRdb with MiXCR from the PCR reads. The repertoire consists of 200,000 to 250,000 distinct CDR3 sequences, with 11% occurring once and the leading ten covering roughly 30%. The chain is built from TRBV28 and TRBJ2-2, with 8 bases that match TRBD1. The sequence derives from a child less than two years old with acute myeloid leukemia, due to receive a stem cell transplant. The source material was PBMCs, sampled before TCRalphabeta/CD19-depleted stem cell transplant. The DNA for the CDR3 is TGTGCCAGCAGTTTGGGGGACAGGCTTGCCGGGGAGCTGTTTTTT. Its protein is CASSLGDRLAGELFF.